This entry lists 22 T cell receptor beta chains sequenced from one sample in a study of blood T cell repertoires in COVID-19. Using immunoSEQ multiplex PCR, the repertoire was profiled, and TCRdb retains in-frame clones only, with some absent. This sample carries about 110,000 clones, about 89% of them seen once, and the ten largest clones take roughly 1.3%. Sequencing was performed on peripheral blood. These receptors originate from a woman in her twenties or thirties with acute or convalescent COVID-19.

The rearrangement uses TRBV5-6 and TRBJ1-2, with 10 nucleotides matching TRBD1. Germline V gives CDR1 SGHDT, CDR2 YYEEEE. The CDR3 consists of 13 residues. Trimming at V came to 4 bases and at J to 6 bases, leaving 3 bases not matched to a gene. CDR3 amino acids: CASSPGTGDGYTF. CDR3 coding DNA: TGTGCCAGCAGCCCCGGGACAGGGGATGGCTACACCTTC.

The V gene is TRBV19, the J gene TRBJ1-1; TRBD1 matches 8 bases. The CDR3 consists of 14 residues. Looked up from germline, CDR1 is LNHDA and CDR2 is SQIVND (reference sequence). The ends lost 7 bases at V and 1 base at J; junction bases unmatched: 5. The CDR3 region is CASKIQGGNTEAFF. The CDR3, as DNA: TGTGCCAGTAAAATACAGGGGGGGAACACTGAAGCTTTCTTT.

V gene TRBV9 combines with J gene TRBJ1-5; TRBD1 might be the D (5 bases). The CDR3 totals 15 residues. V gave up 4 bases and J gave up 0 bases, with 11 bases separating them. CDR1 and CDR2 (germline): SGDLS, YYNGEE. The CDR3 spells CASSPTGYSNQPQHF. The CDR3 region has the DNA TGTGCCAGCAGCCCAACAGGTTATAGCAATCAGCCCCAGCATTTT. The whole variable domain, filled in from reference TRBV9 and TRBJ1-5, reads DSGVTQTPKHLITATGQRVTLRCSPRSGDLSVYWYQQSLDQGLQFLIQYYNGEERAKGNILERFSAQQFPDLHSELNLSSLELGDSALYFCASSPTGYSNQPQHFGDGTRLSIL.

In nucleotides, the CDR3 is TGTGCCAGTAGTGAGGAGGAGTCCTACGAGCAGTACTTC. The encoded protein is CASSEEESYEQYF. This chain links TRBV19 with TRBJ2-7, with D possibly being TRBD2 (5 bases). Trimming took off 5 bases at V and 1 base at J, with 9 bases between the two ends. The CDR3 is made up of 13 amino acids. Germline values: CDR1 LNHDA, CDR2 SQIVND (reference sequence).

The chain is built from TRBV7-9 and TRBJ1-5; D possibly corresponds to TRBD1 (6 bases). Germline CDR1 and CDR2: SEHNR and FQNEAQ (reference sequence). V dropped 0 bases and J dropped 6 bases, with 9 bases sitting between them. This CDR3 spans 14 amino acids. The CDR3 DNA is TGTGCCAGCAGCTTAGCGGGAGGGGGTCAGCCCCAGCATTTT. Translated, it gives CASSLAGGGQPQHF. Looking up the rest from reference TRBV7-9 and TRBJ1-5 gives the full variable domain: DTGVSQNPRHKITKRGQNVTFRCDPISEHNRLYWYRQTLGQGPEFLTYFQNEAQLEKSRLLSDRFSAERPKGSFSTLEIQRTEQGDSAMYLCASSLAGGGQPQHFGDGTRLSIL.

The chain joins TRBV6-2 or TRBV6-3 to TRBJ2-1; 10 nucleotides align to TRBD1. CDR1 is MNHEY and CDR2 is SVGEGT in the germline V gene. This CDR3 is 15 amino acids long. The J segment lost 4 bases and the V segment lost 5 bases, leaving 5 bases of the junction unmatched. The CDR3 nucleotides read TGTGCCAGCAGTCGAGACAGGGGGCCTTACAATGAGCAGTTCTTC. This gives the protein CASSRDRGPYNEQFF.

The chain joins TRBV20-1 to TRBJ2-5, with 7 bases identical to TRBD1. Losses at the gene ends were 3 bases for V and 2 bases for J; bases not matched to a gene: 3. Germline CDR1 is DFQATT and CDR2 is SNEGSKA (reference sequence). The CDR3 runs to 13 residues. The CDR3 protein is CSASGTEQETQYF. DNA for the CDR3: TGCAGTGCTAGTGGGACAGAGCAAGAGACCCAGTACTTC.

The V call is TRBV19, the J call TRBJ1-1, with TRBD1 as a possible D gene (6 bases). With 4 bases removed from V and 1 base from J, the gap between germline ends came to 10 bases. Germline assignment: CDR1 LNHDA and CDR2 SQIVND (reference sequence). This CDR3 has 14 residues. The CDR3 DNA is TGTGCCAGTAGTACTAGACAGGCGAACACTGAAGCTTTCTTT. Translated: CASSTRQANTEAFF.

The CDR3 bases are TGTGCCAGCAGCCTATTGACGGGGGGGGGAAACACCATATATTTT. Protein product: CASSLLTGGGNTIYF. The rearrangement joins TRBV28 to TRBJ1-3; D is perhaps TRBD1 (5 bases). Trimming took off 6 bases at V and 4 bases at J, with 16 bases between the two ends. The CDR3 sequence is 15 residues long. Germline CDR1 is MDHEN and CDR2 is SYDVKM. Supplemented by reference TRBV28 and TRBJ1-3, the full variable domain reads DVKVTQSSRYLVKRTGEKVFLECVQDMDHENMFWYRQDPGLGLRLIYFSYDVKMKEKGDIPEGYSVSREKKERFSLILESASTNQTSMYLCASSLLTGGGNTIYFGEGSWLTVV.

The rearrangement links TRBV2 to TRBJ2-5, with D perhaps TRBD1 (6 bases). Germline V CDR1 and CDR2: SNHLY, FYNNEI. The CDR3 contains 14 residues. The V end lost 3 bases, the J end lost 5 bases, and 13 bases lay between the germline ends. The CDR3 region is CASSDYRAGETQYF. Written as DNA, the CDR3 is TGTGCCAGCAGTGATTACAGGGCAGGGGAGACCCAGTACTTC.

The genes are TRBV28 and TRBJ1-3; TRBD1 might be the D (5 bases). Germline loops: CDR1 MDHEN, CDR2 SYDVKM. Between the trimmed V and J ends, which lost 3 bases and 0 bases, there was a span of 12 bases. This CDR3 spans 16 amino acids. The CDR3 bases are TGTGCCAGCAGTTTTGGGGGGGTAAGCTCTGGAAACACCATATATTTT. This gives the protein CASSFGGVSSGNTIYF.

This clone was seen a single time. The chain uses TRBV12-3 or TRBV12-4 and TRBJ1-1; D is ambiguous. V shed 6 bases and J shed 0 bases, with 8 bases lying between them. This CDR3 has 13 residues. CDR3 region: CASSWHLNTEAFF. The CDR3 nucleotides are TGTGCCAGCAGCTGGCATTTGAACACTGAAGCTTTCTTT.

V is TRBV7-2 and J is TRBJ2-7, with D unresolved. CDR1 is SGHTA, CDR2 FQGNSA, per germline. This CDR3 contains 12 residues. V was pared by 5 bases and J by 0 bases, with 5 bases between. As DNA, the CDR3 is TGTGCCAGCAGCCCACACTCCTACGAGCAGTACTTC. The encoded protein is CASSPHSYEQYF.

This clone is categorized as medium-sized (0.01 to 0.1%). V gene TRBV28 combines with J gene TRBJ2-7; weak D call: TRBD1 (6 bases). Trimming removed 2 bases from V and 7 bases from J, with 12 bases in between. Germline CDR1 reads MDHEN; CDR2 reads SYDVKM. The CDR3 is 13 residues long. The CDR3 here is CASSLGRGREQYF. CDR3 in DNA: TGTGCCAGCAGTTTAGGCAGGGGAAGGGAGCAGTACTTC. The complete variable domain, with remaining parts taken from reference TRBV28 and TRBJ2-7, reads DVKVTQSSRYLVKRTGEKVFLECVQDMDHENMFWYRQDPGLGLRLIYFSYDVKMKEKGDIPEGYSVSREKKERFSLILESASTNQTSMYLCASSLGRGREQYFGPGTRLTVT.

CDR3 nucleotide sequence: TGTGCCAGCAGCCCGACTAGCGGTTACAATGAGCAGTTCTTC. Translation gives CASSPTSGYNEQFF. The chain links TRBV5-5 to TRBJ2-1, with 9 bases that match TRBD2. Trimming took 4 bases from V and 4 from J; bases not matched to a gene: 3. Germline assignment: CDR1 SGHKS and CDR2 YYEKEE (reference sequence). This CDR3 is built from 14 residues. The variable domain in full, completed from reference TRBV5-5 and TRBJ2-1, reads DAGVTQSPTHLIKTRGQQVTLRCSPISGHKSVSWYQQVLGQGPQFIFQYYEKEERGRGNFPDRFSARQFPNYSSELNVNALLLGDSALYLCASSPTSGYNEQFFGPGTRLTVL.

CDR3 protein: CASSFSAGAQPQHF. DNA for the CDR3: TGTGCCAGCAGTTTCTCAGCTGGGGCACAGCCCCAGCATTTT. This rearrangement joins TRBV27 to TRBJ1-5; D might be TRBD1 (5 bases). Trimming removed 3 bases at V and 7 bases at J, with 13 bases between. This CDR3 comprises 14 residues. CDR1 and CDR2 from the germline V gene are MNHEY and SMNVEV (reference sequence).

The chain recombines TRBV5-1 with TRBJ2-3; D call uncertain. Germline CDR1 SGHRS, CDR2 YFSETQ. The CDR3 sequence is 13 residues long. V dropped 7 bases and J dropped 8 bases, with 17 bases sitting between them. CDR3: CASSTIATVTQYF. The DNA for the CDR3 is TGCGCCAGCTCCACTATAGCCACGGTTACGCAGTATTTT.

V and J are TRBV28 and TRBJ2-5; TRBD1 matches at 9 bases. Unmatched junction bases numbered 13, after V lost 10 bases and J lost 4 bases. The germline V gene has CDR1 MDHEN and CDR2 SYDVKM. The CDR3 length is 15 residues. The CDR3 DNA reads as TGTGCCACCGCCCCGACACAGGGGGCTCGAGAGACCCAGTACTTC. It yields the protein CATAPTQGARETQYF.

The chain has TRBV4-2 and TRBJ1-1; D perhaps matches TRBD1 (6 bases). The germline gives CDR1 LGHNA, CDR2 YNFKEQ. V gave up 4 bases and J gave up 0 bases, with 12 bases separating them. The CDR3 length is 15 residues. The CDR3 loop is CASSPRDTLNTEAFF. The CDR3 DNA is TGTGCCAGCAGCCCCCGGGACACTTTGAACACTGAAGCTTTCTTT.

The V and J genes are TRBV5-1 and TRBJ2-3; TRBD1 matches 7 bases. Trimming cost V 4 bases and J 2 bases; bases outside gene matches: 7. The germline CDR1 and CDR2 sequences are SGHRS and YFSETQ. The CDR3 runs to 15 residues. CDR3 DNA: TGCGCCAGCAGCGACTACAGGGGACACACAGATACGCAGTATTTT. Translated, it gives CASSDYRGHTDTQYF. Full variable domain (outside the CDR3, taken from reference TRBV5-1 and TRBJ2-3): KAGVTQTPRYLIKTRGQQVTLSCSPISGHRSVSWYQQTPGQGLQFLFEYFSETQRNKGNFPGRFSGRQFSNSRSEMNVSTLELGDSALYLCASSDYRGHTDTQYFGPGTRLTVL.

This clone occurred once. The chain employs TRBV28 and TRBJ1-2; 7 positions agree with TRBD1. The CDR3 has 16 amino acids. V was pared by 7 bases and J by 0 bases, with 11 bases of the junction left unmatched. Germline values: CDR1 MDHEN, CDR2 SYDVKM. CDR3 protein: CASTIARTGPNYGYTF. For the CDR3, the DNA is TGTGCCAGCACCATTGCCAGGACAGGTCCTAACTATGGCTACACCTTC.

The CDR3 here is CASSLGGGQGPYGYTF. CDR3 DNA sequence: TGCGCCAGCAGCTTGGGAGGAGGACAGGGACCTTATGGCTACACCTTC. The V gene is TRBV5-1, the J gene TRBJ1-2; 8 bases map to TRBD1. Germline V gene sequence: CDR1 SGHRS, CDR2 YFSETQ. This CDR3 has 16 residues. After removal of 0 bases from V and 5 bases from J, the junction contained 9 bases not matched to a gene.